This TCR beta chain was retrieved from a study of T cell repertoires in cytomegalovirus infection. The overall study: Carrying CMV and the relevant HLA type showed in public TCR beta signatures.

Each CDR3 protein gets one entry after TCRdb re-called the reads with MiXCR. Among around 49,000 distinct CDR3 sequences listed, roughly 20% were seen once. Study-level points and caveats: Cumulative frequency (of public TCR beta family members) identified carriers of CMV plus the relevant HLA. Dominating the ex vivo response were TCR beta clonotypes that were CMV-specific and HLA-C-restricted.

To note about this clonotype: What it binds is not known.

The CDR3 totals 16 residues. The ends were cut back, 4 bases at V and 0 bases at J, with 13 bases in the middle. The material was CD8+ T cells from cultured PBMCs, obtained from culture after CMV antigen stimulation. This clonotype was sampled from a human donor in good health (CMV status not recorded). Some clones in this sample may be carry-over from other donors' samples. V is TRBV23-1 and J is TRBJ2-1; D is possibly TRBD1 (5 bases). TRBV23-1 is marked as an open reading frame, function uncertain. CDR3 in DNA: TGCGCCAGCAGTCCCCCAGGGCGTAGCTCCTACAATGAGCAGTTCTTC. Translated, it gives CASSPPGRSSYNEQFF.